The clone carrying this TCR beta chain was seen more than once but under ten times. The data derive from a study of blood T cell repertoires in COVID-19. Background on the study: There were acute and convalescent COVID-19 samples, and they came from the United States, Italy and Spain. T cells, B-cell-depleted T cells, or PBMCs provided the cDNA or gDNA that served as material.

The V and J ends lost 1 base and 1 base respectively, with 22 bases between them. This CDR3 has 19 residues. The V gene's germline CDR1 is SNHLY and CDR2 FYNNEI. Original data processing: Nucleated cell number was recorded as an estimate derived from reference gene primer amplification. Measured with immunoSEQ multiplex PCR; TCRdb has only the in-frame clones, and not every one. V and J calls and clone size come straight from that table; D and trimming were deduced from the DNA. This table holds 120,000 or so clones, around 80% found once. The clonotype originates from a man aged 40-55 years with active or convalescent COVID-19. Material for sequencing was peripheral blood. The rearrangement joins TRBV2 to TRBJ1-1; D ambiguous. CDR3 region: CASSEVRPIILERNTEAFF. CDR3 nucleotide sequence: TGTGCCAGCAGTGAAGTGCGGCCTATAATACTTGAGAGGAACACTGAAGCTTTCTTT. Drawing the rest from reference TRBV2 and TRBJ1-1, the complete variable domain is EPEVTQTPSHQVTQMGQEVILRCVPISNHLYFYWYRQILGQKVEFLVSFYNNEISEKSEIFDDQFSVERPDGSNFTLKIRSTKLEDSAMYFCASSEVRPIILERNTEAFFGQGTRLTVV.